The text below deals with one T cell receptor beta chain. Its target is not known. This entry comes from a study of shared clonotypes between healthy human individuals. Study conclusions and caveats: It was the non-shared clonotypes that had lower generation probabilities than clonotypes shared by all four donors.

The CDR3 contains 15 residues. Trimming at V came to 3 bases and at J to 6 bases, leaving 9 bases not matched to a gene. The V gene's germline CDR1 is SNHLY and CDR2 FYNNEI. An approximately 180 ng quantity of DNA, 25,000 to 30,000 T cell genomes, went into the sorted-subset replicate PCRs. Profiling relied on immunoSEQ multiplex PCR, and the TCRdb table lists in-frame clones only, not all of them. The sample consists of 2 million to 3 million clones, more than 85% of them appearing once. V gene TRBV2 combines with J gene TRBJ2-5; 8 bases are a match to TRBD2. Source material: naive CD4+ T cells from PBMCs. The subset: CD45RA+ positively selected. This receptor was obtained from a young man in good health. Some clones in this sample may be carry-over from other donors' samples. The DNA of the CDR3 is TGTGCCAGCAGTGAGCGGGAGTCGGGGGGGAAGACCCAGTACTTC. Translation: CASSERESGGKTQYF. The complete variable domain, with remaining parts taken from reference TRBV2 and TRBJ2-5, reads EPEVTQTPSHQVTQMGQEVILRCVPISNHLYFYWYRQILGQKVEFLVSFYNNEISEKSEIFDDQFSVERPDGSNFTLKIRSTKLEDSAMYFCASSERESGGKTQYFGPGTRLLVL.